The 25 T cell receptor beta chains below all came from one sample that was sequenced in a study of technical replicates of blood from a handful of donors. Method: immunoSEQ multiplex PCR; TCRdb's copy keeps in-frame clones and lacks some. In the table there are more than 65,000 clones, 91% of which are singletons. Sequencing was done on a sample of T cells isolated from PBMCs. The source of these receptors is a human donor in good health. Some clones in this sample may be carry-over from other donors' samples.

This clone came up once. V and J are TRBV15 and TRBJ1-4, with D perhaps TRBD1 (5 bases). CDR1 is LNHNV, CDR2 YYDKDF, per germline (reference sequence). This CDR3 has 16 residues. Trimming took off 1 base at V and 8 bases at J, with 17 bases between the two ends. Here the CDR3 DNA reads TGTGCCACCAGCAGAGGTTTGGGGGGATCTGGCGAAAAACTGTTTTTT. Translated: CATSRGLGGSGEKLFF.

The genes are TRBV30 and TRBJ2-7; D call uncertain. Per the germline V gene, CDR1 is GTSNPN and CDR2 is SVGIG (reference sequence). CDR3 length: 14 residues. Trimming took 2 bases from V and 1 from J, leaving 12 bases between them. The CDR3 bases are TGTGCCTGGAGTCCAGACTTAGCTTCCTACGAGCAGTACTTC. Its protein is CAWSPDLASYEQYF.

The chain uses TRBV6-5 and TRBJ2-3; 7 bases are shared with TRBD1. The junction had 2 bases not matched to a gene; V was cut back by 6 bases and J by 2 bases. There are 13 residues in the CDR3. Germline lookup yields CDR1 MNHEY and CDR2 SVGAGI. The CDR3 nucleotides are TGTGCCAGCAGGGACAGGTTCACAGATACGCAGTATTTT. Its protein is CASRDRFTDTQYF.

The rearrangement links TRBV28 to TRBJ2-2, with 16 nucleotides matching TRBD2. CDR3 length: 17 amino acids. The trim removed 11 bases at V and 4 bases at J, leaving 10 bases unmatched. Germline CDR1 is MDHEN and CDR2 is SYDVKM. The CDR3 is CAGMGLAGGHGTGELFF. The CDR3 nucleotides are TGTGCCGGAATGGGACTAGCGGGAGGGCATGGCACCGGGGAGCTGTTTTTT.

The V gene is TRBV4-1, the J gene TRBJ2-5; 7 bases agree with TRBD1. V trimming: 4 bases; J trimming: 5 bases; junction bases outside the gene matches: 7. This CDR3 has 14 amino acids. In germline, CDR1 is MGHRA, CDR2 YSYEKL. The CDR3 spells CASSPTGVRETQYF. The CDR3 region has the DNA TGCGCCAGCAGCCCTACAGGGGTCAGGGAGACCCAGTACTTC.

This clone showed up just once. This rearrangement joins TRBV7-6 to TRBJ2-1; 9 bases line up with TRBD2. The germline V gene encodes CDR1 SGHVS and CDR2 FNYEAQ. The CDR3 is made up of 16 amino acids. The J segment lost 5 bases and the V segment lost 1 base, leaving 6 bases of the junction unmatched. This CDR3 is CASSLGAAGGDNEQFF. The CDR3 region has the DNA TGTGCCAGCAGCTTAGGAGCAGCGGGAGGCGACAATGAGCAGTTCTTC. Complete variable domain (other parts from reference TRBV7-6 and TRBJ2-1): GAGVSQSPRYKVTKRGQDVALRCDPISGHVSLYWYRQALGQGPEFLTYFNYEAQQDKSGLPNDRFSAERPEGSISTLTIQRTEQRDSAMYRCASSLGAAGGDNEQFFGPGTRLTVL.

The CDR3 DNA reads TGTGCCAGCAGCTTGTCGGGTTCCGGGGCCAACGTCCTGACTTTC. Translating gives CASSLSGSGANVLTF. This rearrangement joins TRBV5-4 to TRBJ2-6; D unresolved. V lost 1 base and J lost 4, with 9 bases in between. The CDR3 covers 15 residues. CDR1 is SGHNT, CDR2 YYREEE, per germline (reference sequence).

The rearrangement links TRBV5-6 to TRBJ1-1; maybe TRBD1 (6 bases). V was clipped by 4 bases and J by 2 bases, with 12 bases between them. CDR3 length: 14 amino acids. Germline loops: CDR1 SGHDT, CDR2 YYEEEE. The CDR3 nucleotides read TGTGCCAGCAGCCCGCCAGGGGCAAACACTGAAGCTTTCTTT. This encodes CASSPPGANTEAFF. Combining the CDR3 with reference TRBV5-6 and TRBJ1-1 gives the whole variable domain DAGVTQSPTHLIKTRGQQVTLRCSPKSGHDTVSWYQQALGQGPQFIFQYYEEEERQRGNFPDRFSGHQFPNYSSELNVNALLLGDSALYLCASSPPGANTEAFFGQGTRLTVV.

V and J are TRBV5-4 and TRBJ1-1; TRBD1 agrees at 8 bases. Germline CDR1 reads SGHNT; CDR2 reads YYREEE (reference sequence). CDR3 length: 12 amino acids. V shed 4 bases and J 11 bases; nucleotides not matched to a gene: 7. The CDR3 DNA is TGTGCCAGCAGCGCCTCAGGGGGCGACGCTTTCTTT. Translation gives CASSASGGDAFF.

The gene calls are TRBV21-1 and TRBJ2-7; the DNA was not compared with TRBD2, the D call given in the table. TRBV21-1 is a recognized pseudogene. This CDR3 has 17 residues. The CDR3 DNA sequence: TGTGCCAGCAGCAAATACTGGGGGGATGATTTATCCTACGAGCAGTACTTC. This gives the protein CASSKYWGDDLSYEQYF.

The V gene is TRBV2, the J gene TRBJ2-2, with a tentative D call TRBD1 (7 bases). Germline CDR1 is SNHLY and CDR2 is FYNNEI. V lost 6 bases to trimming and J lost 3 bases, with 14 bases between them. The CDR3 is 15 residues long. CDR3 in DNA: TGTGCCAGCAGCGGGGGACAGCGAGACACCGGGGAGCTGTTTTTT. It translates to CASSGGQRDTGELFF.

The chain carries TRBV5-1 and TRBJ2-7, with D unresolved. CDR1 and CDR2 from the germline V gene are SGHRS and YFSETQ. V lost 4 bases and J lost 0, with 11 bases in between. The CDR3 is 14 amino acids. CDR3: CASSLTEFSYEQYF. In DNA, the CDR3 is TGCGCCAGCAGCCTTACAGAGTTCTCCTACGAGCAGTACTTC.

This sequence joins TRBV5-4 and TRBJ2-3, with TRBD2 matching 10 bases. The CDR3 length is 16 residues. CDR1 and CDR2 (germline): SGHNT, YYREEE (reference sequence). With 4 bases clipped from V and 0 bases from J, the junction kept 5 bases outside the gene matches. The CDR3 DNA reads TGTGCCAGCAGCCGTACTAGCGGGGTTAGCACAGATACGCAGTATTTT. It codes for CASSRTSGVSTDTQYF.

The V gene is TRBV10-3, the J gene TRBJ2-7, with 7 bases lining up with TRBD1. V trimming: 0 bases; J trimming: 4 bases; junction bases outside the gene matches: 6. This CDR3 contains 15 residues. Germline V gene data show CDR1 as ENHRY and CDR2 as SYGVKD. CDR3 nucleotide sequence: TGTGCCATCAGTGAGTCGAGACAGGGACCATACGAGCAGTACTTC. Its translation: CAISESRQGPYEQYF.

The V and J genes are TRBV5-1 and TRBJ1-4; D is unresolved. V was shortened by 4 bases and J by 2 bases, with 12 bases between the two germline ends. The CDR3 length is 15 residues. Germline CDR1 is SGHRS and CDR2 is YFSETQ. The CDR3 loop reads CASSTGGSTNEKLFF. In nucleotides, the CDR3 is TGCGCCAGCAGCACGGGAGGAAGCACTAATGAAAAACTGTTTTTT.

The chain employs TRBV4-2 and TRBJ2-3; the match to TRBD2 covers 9 bases. Germline-derived CDR1 and CDR2 are LGHNA and YNFKEQ. The V segment lost 0 bases and the J segment 1 base; nucleotides outside the gene matches: 2. The CDR3 runs to 16 residues. DNA of the CDR3: TGTGCCAGCAGCCAAGAGGCTAGCGGGGGCACAGATACGCAGTATTTT. It codes for CASSQEASGGTDTQYF.

This clone was seen just once. The germline gene is not matched at one end of the junction; a read error may be the cause. The rearrangement uses TRBV5-1 and TRBJ2-1, with TRBD1 matching over 9 bases. CDR3 length: 16 residues. Per the germline V gene, CDR1 is SGHRS and CDR2 is YFSETQ. CDR3 nucleotide sequence: TGCGCCAGCAGCTTACAACAGGGGGCGGCCTACAATGAGCAGCTCTTC. This translates into CASSLQQGAAYNEQLF.

The chain recombines TRBV4-1 with TRBJ1-5, with D perhaps matching TRBD1 (5 bases). The CDR3 length is 17 residues. Per the germline V gene, CDR1 is MGHRA and CDR2 is YSYEKL. V was trimmed by 0 bases and J by 2 bases, leaving 14 bases between them. The CDR3 spells CASSQDLRGYGNQPQHF. In DNA, the CDR3 is TGCGCCAGCAGCCAAGATCTTAGGGGCTACGGCAATCAGCCCCAGCATTTT.

The chain is built from TRBV15 and TRBJ1-1; 7 positions agree with TRBD1. After removal of 1 base from V and 3 bases from J, the junction contained 5 bases not matched to a gene. Germline-derived CDR1 and CDR2 are LNHNV and YYDKDF (reference sequence). The CDR3 spans 15 residues. The CDR3 region has the DNA TGTGCCACCAGCAGAGGGACAGGAGTCGACACTGAAGCTTTCTTT. Protein sequence: CATSRGTGVDTEAFF.

The gene calls are TRBV5-1 and TRBJ2-2; D unresolved. The V gene's germline CDR1 is SGHRS and CDR2 YFSETQ. V was cut by 4 bases and J by 3 bases, with 4 bases left in between. The CDR3 has 12 amino acids. This chain's CDR3 is CASSRDTGELFF. The DNA of the CDR3 is TGCGCCAGCAGCCGGGACACCGGGGAGCTGTTTTTT.

The rearrangement links TRBV19 to TRBJ2-1, with no clear D. Trimming pared 6 bases from V and 0 bases from J, leaving 9 bases between. There are 14 residues in the CDR3. Per the germline V gene, CDR1 is LNHDA and CDR2 is SQIVND (reference sequence). CDR3 loop: CASRAEVSYNEQFF. Written as DNA, the CDR3 is TGTGCCAGTAGGGCGGAAGTCTCCTACAATGAGCAGTTCTTC.

The V gene is TRBV4-1, the J gene TRBJ1-1; 9 nucleotides match TRBD1. CDR1 and CDR2 (germline): MGHRA, YSYEKL. This CDR3 is 16 amino acids long. V trimming: 1 base; J trimming: 4 bases; junction bases outside the gene matches: 7. This CDR3 is CASSQARTGVSTEAFF. Here the CDR3 DNA reads TGCGCCAGCAGCCAAGCTCGGACAGGGGTGAGCACTGAAGCTTTCTTT.

The rearrangement joins TRBV9 to TRBJ2-1, with 7 bases that match TRBD2. There are 14 residues in the CDR3. CDR1 and CDR2 from the germline V gene are SGDLS and YYNGEE. Germline trimming cut 6 bases from V and 2 bases from J; bases unmatched to any gene: 5. The CDR3 loop reads CASTAGTTYNEQFF. CDR3 bases: TGTGCCAGCACCGCAGGGACTACCTACAATGAGCAGTTCTTC.

V gene TRBV5-1 combines with J gene TRBJ1-3; TRBD1 matches at 10 bases. Germline trimming cut 3 bases from V and 3 bases from J; bases unmatched to any gene: 3. The CDR3 sequence is 15 residues long. From germline, CDR1 is SGHRS and CDR2 YFSETQ. For the CDR3, the DNA is TGCGCCAGCAGCTCCGACAGGGGGCTTGGAAACACCATATATTTT. Its protein is CASSSDRGLGNTIYF.

This clone appeared a single time. The rearrangement joins TRBV25-1 to TRBJ2-7, with 9 bases fitting TRBD2. Germline trimming cut 1 base from V and 6 bases from J; bases unmatched to any gene: 16. Germline V gene lookup returns CDR1 MGHDK and CDR2 SYGVNS. The CDR3 is 18 residues long. The CDR3 loop is CASSESIPSLSGSREQYF. CDR3 nucleotides: TGTGCCAGCAGTGAATCCATACCCTCCCTTAGCGGGAGCCGCGAGCAGTACTTC.